The rows below give T cell receptor beta chains drawn from one sample of a study of blood T cells in healthy people across ages. Via MiXCR, TCRdb re-called the 5' RACE reads, giving one row per CDR3 protein. The sample holds about 780,000 distinct CDR3 sequences, about 42% seen once. The sequencing input was blood. These receptors came from a man older than 75 in good health. CDR3s include the opening cysteine and the closing phenylalanine or tryptophan. Fields, in order: CDR3 protein, V gene, J gene.

cdr3_aa: CASRNRDLSSYNEQFF
v_call: TRBV28
j_call: TRBJ2-1

cdr3_aa: CAWRTRRAYEQYF
v_call: TRBV30
j_call: TRBJ2-7

cdr3_aa: CASSQGLAGRNEQFF
v_call: TRBV3-1
j_call: TRBJ2-1

cdr3_aa: CSAREQGAKDQPQHF
v_call: TRBV20-1
j_call: TRBJ1-5

cdr3_aa: CASSWDGGGEETQYF
v_call: TRBV5-1
j_call: NA

cdr3_aa: CASSHTDTEAFF
v_call: TRBV6-2/TRBV6-3
j_call: TRBJ1-1

cdr3_aa: CAISESTAVEDSPLHF
v_call: TRBV10-3
j_call: TRBJ1-6

cdr3_aa: CASSLVPAGDGADTQYF
v_call: TRBV5-1
j_call: TRBJ2-3

cdr3_aa: CASSLVRALNEQFF
v_call: TRBV7-2
j_call: TRBJ2-1

cdr3_aa: CSAEGVGTYEQYF
v_call: TRBV29-1
j_call: TRBJ2-7

cdr3_aa: CAIRADSDHEQYF
v_call: TRBV10-3
j_call: TRBJ2-7

cdr3_aa: CASRGPSPFGSSYNEQFF
v_call: TRBV6-2/TRBV6-3
j_call: TRBJ2-1

cdr3_aa: CASSQERSSYSEQFF
v_call: TRBV4-3
j_call: TRBJ2-1

cdr3_aa: CSAKGTSGPVDEQFF
v_call: TRBV20-1
j_call: TRBJ2-1

cdr3_aa: CSAKGARDTQYF
v_call: TRBV20-1
j_call: TRBJ2-3

cdr3_aa: CSASGTSGSTDTQYF
v_call: TRBV29-1
j_call: TRBJ2-3

cdr3_aa: CANSTSGGAYNEQFF
v_call: TRBV7-6
j_call: TRBJ2-1

cdr3_aa: CSARGKHRGDQPQHF
v_call: TRBV20-1
j_call: TRBJ1-5

cdr3_aa: CASSFPGAYEQYF
v_call: TRBV12-3/TRBV12-4
j_call: TRBJ2-7

cdr3_aa: CASRKNGGRNTEAFF
v_call: TRBV12-3/TRBV12-4
j_call: TRBJ1-1

cdr3_aa: CASSREGHTQYF
v_call: TRBV12-3/TRBV12-4
j_call: TRBJ2-3

cdr3_aa: CASSFLTGWETQYF
v_call: TRBV28
j_call: TRBJ2-5

cdr3_aa: CASSVGFASGSADTQYF
v_call: TRBV21-1
j_call: TRBJ2-3

cdr3_aa: CASSLSGRREQYF
v_call: TRBV5-5
j_call: TRBJ2-5

cdr3_aa: CASSFEQGKSPLHF
v_call: TRBV5-8
j_call: TRBJ1-6

cdr3_aa: CSARPPAETSGFSNEQFF
v_call: TRBV20-1
j_call: TRBJ2-1

cdr3_aa: CSVEASQATSKAFF
v_call: TRBV29-1
j_call: TRBJ1-1

cdr3_aa: CSARDRGKETEVFF
v_call: TRBV20-1
j_call: TRBJ1-1

cdr3_aa: CAISQRDSTDTQYF
v_call: TRBV10-3
j_call: TRBJ2-3

cdr3_aa: CASSTGYGNQPQHF
v_call: TRBV6-6
j_call: TRBJ1-5

cdr3_aa: CASTVDVGTGELFF
v_call: TRBV4-3
j_call: TRBJ2-2

cdr3_aa: CATRGGSSYEQYF
v_call: TRBV28
j_call: TRBJ2-7

cdr3_aa: CASSLGIRDPYEQYF
v_call: TRBV28
j_call: TRBJ2-7

cdr3_aa: CSARDKGGTNTEAFF
v_call: TRBV20-1
j_call: TRBJ1-1